These 18 T cell receptor beta chains came from one sample sequenced in a study of PD-L1 blockade in urothelial cancer. Generated by immunoSEQ multiplex PCR, the TCRdb table keeps only in-frame clones and is missing some. The sample holds about 57,000 clones, 70% to 90% seen once. Sequenced material: PBMCs, taken around atezolizumab (anti-PD-L1) treatment. The source of these receptors is a man aged 45-65 years with urothelial cancer.

This rearrangement joins TRBV29-1 to TRBJ2-5, with TRBD2 matching over 10 bases. This CDR3 has 13 residues. The germline V gene encodes CDR1 SQVTM and CDR2 ANQGSEA. Trimming took 4 bases from V and 3 from J; bases not matched to a gene: 2. The CDR3 DNA follows: TGCAGCGTTGTTGGACTAGCGGAAGAGACCCAGTACTTC. Its protein is CSVVGLAEETQYF.

This rearrangement joins TRBV10-3 to TRBJ2-3; 11 positions agree with TRBD2. This CDR3 comprises 15 residues. CDR1 and CDR2 (germline): ENHRY, SYGVKD. J was trimmed by 4 bases and V by 6 bases; bases with no gene match: 6. CDR3 bases: TGTGCCATCAGGACTAGCGGGAATTCCGCAGATACGCAGTATTTT. Translated: CAIRTSGNSADTQYF.

The chain carries TRBV25-1 and TRBJ2-1, with 12 nucleotides matching TRBD2. Germline V CDR1 and CDR2: MGHDK, SYGVNS. After removal of 5 bases from V and 9 bases from J, the junction contained 8 bases not matched to a gene. The CDR3 sequence is 15 residues long. Here the CDR3 reads CASSPGVLAGGEQFF. CDR3 nucleotide sequence: TGTGCCAGCAGTCCAGGAGTACTAGCGGGAGGTGAGCAGTTCTTC.

This clone occurred once. The genes are TRBV13 and TRBJ1-4; 8 bases map to TRBD1. The germline V gene has CDR1 PRHDT and CDR2 FYEKMQ (reference sequence). Trimming took 6 bases from V and 6 from J; bases not matched to a gene: 9. This CDR3 comprises 15 residues. CDR3 bases: TGTGCCAGCAGGAAGGCCGGGACAGGCCATGAAAAACTGTTTTTT. The encoded protein is CASRKAGTGHEKLFF.

The chain uses TRBV6-1 and TRBJ2-1; TRBD2 might be the D (6 bases). CDR3 size: 14 residues. The germline V gene has CDR1 MNHNS and CDR2 SASEGT. V lost 8 bases to trimming and J lost 3 bases, with 14 bases between them. The CDR3 sequence: CASLQGGVYNEQFF. In DNA form, the CDR3 reads TGTGCCAGCCTTCAGGGAGGTGTCTACAATGAGCAGTTCTTC.

The CDR3 region is CASGQRNEQYF. CDR3 coding DNA: TGTGCCAGCGGGCAAAGGAACGAGCAGTACTTC. The chain recombines TRBV7-9 with TRBJ2-7; D gene unclear. This CDR3 has 11 residues. V was trimmed by 8 bases and J by 5 bases, leaving 10 bases between them. Germline values: CDR1 SEHNR, CDR2 FQNEAQ (reference sequence).

The V call is TRBV18, the J call TRBJ2-5, with D tentatively TRBD1 (6 bases). The length of the CDR3 is 14 residues. The ends were cut back, 3 bases at V and 4 bases at J, with 12 bases in the middle. Germline CDR1 reads KGHSH; CDR2 reads LQKENI. CDR3 protein: CASSPFSRGETQYF. In nucleotides, the CDR3 is TGTGCCAGCTCACCTTTCTCCAGGGGAGAGACCCAGTACTTC.

The chain joins TRBV18 to TRBJ2-3; no clear D gene. The CDR3 runs 14 residues. The ends were cut back, 2 bases at V and 1 base at J, with 7 bases in the middle. The germline gives CDR1 KGHSH, CDR2 LQKENI. The CDR3, as DNA: TGTGCCAGCTCACCAACTCGCGGCACAGATACGCAGTATTTT. As protein: CASSPTRGTDTQYF.

The chain joins TRBV11-1 to TRBJ1-3; D uncertain. V lost 4 bases and J lost 4, with 5 bases in between. The CDR3 extends over 12 amino acids. Germline assignment: CDR1 SGHAT and CDR2 FQDESV (reference sequence). Here the CDR3 reads CASSSPGNTIYF. CDR3 nucleotides: TGTGCCAGCAGCTCTCCCGGAAACACCATATATTTT.

The genes are TRBV7-3 and TRBJ2-3; 9 positions match TRBD2. This CDR3 has 16 amino acids. V lost 5 bases and J lost 6; bases outside the gene matches: 12. Germline V gene lookup returns CDR1 SGHTA and CDR2 FQGTGA. CDR3 coding DNA: TGTGCCAGCAGCCAGGGTGGGGCTAGCGGGAAGGATACGCAGTATTTT. Translating it yields CASSQGGASGKDTQYF. The variable domain in full, with the rest retrieved from reference TRBV7-3 and TRBJ2-3, is GAGVSQTPSNKVTEKGKYVELRCDPISGHTALYWYRQSLGQGPEFLIYFQGTGAADDSGLPNDRFFAVRPEGSVSTLKIQRTERGDSAVYLCASSQGGASGKDTQYFGPGTRLTVL.

The chain employs TRBV28 and TRBJ2-5, with D perhaps TRBD2 (6 bases). CDR1 and CDR2 from the germline V gene are MDHEN and SYDVKM. The V and J ends lost 6 bases and 2 bases respectively, with 13 bases between them. The CDR3 contains 14 residues. CDR3 sequence reads: CASSRRLDQETQYF. DNA for the CDR3: TGTGCCAGCAGCCGTCGACTAGATCAAGAGACCCAGTACTTC.

The V call is TRBV5-1, the J call TRBJ2-3; possible D gene TRBD2, 6 bases. Germline CDR1 and CDR2: SGHRS and YFSETQ. The CDR3 totals 13 residues. V was clipped by 0 bases and J by 5 bases, with 7 bases between them. The DNA of the CDR3 is TGCGCCAGCAGCTTGGCGGGAGAAGATACGCAGTATTTT. It is translated as CASSLAGEDTQYF.

This sequence joins TRBV18 and TRBJ2-7; 10 positions agree with TRBD2. This CDR3 is built from 13 residues. Losses at the gene ends were 5 bases for V and 5 bases for J; bases not matched to a gene: 3. Germline V CDR1 and CDR2: KGHSH, LQKENI. CDR3 sequence (DNA): TGTGCCAGCTCATCTAGCGGGAGCGACGAGCAGTACTTC. Protein: CASSSSGSDEQYF.

The J gene is TRBJ2-3, the V gene TRBV5-1, with 13 bases that match TRBD2. The CDR3 has 15 residues. The germline gives CDR1 SGHRS, CDR2 YFSETQ. After removal of 4 bases from V and 7 bases from J, the junction contained 6 bases not matched to a gene. The CDR3 here is CASSGGTSGTNTQYF. The DNA of the CDR3 is TGCGCCAGCAGCGGCGGGACTAGCGGGACTAATACGCAGTATTTT.

The rearrangement links TRBV18 to TRBJ1-1; 9 bases fit TRBD1. This CDR3 spans 14 amino acids. The germline V gene encodes CDR1 KGHSH and CDR2 LQKENI. Trimming removed 3 bases from V and 1 base from J; junction bases left unmatched: 0. CDR3 region: CASSPDRGNTEAFF. As DNA, the CDR3 is TGTGCCAGCTCACCGGACAGGGGGAACACTGAAGCTTTCTTT.

The CDR3 protein is CASSLVTGTEAFF. The DNA for the CDR3 is TGTGCCAGCAGCTTAGTAACGGGGACTGAAGCTTTCTTT. The V call is TRBV7-9, the J call TRBJ1-1; D is uncertain. The germline V gene has CDR1 SEHNR and CDR2 FQNEAQ (reference sequence). Trimming took off 1 base at V and 5 bases at J, with 8 bases between the two ends. The length of the CDR3 is 13 residues.

The chain joins TRBV5-6 to TRBJ1-2; no reliable D call. This CDR3 contains 17 residues. V dropped 4 bases and J dropped 5 bases, with 24 bases sitting between them. Looked up from germline, CDR1 is SGHDT and CDR2 is YYEEEE. CDR3 amino acids: CASSPQRQAGTLYGYTF. CDR3 bases: TGTGCCAGCAGCCCTCAAAGACAAGCGGGAACTCTTTATGGCTACACCTTC.

This chain connects TRBV6-5 to TRBJ1-6; TRBD1 agrees at 7 bases. This CDR3 comprises 14 residues. The germline V gene encodes CDR1 MNHEY and CDR2 SVGAGI. V gave up 6 bases and J gave up 7 bases; unmatched junction bases: 6. CDR3 DNA: TGTGCCAGCAGCGCTCAGGGGGGAAATTCACCCCTCCACTTT. The encoded protein is CASSAQGGNSPLHF.